This entry lists 21 T cell receptor beta chains sequenced from one sample in a study of tumor-infiltrating lymphocytes in primary liver carcinoma. Between 20 and 30 mg of unsorted bulk tissue served as the source from which RNA and DNA were co-extracted. The investigators made TCR beta cDNA from approximately 0.5 ug total RNA, using a constant-region primer. It was through three nested multiplex PCR rounds of slightly modified ARM-PCR that TCR beta libraries arose. The opening two PCR rounds, around 11 cycles each, paired TRBV1-TRBV30 forward primers with a C-beta reverse primer. TCRdb re-called the multiplex PCR reads through MiXCR, storing one row per CDR3 protein. The top ten clones hold about a tenth of a sample with 90,000 to 150,000 distinct CDR3 sequences, 55% to 75% of them seen once. The specimen sequenced was liver tumor tissue from sampling region 1. Subset meaning: tumor region T1, superior pole. These receptor sequences come from a woman aged 55-70 years with primary liver carcinoma and hepatitis B virus infection.

To note about this clonotype: Since a much larger clone is just one base distant, this may be a read error. The chain links TRBV28 to TRBJ2-5; tentatively, D is TRBD1 or TRBD2 (5 bases each). The V gene lost 2 bases and the J gene lost 5 bases, with 21 bases spanning the gap. Germline V gives CDR1 MDHEN, CDR2 SYDVKM. This CDR3 contains 17 residues. The CDR3 loop reads CASSLGPPGSLHETQYF. The DNA for the CDR3 is TGTGCCAGCAGTTTAGGACCCCCAGGGAGCCTCCACGAGACCCAGTACTTC.

Of note for this clonotype: A much larger clone sits a single nucleotide away, making a read error possible. The chain joins TRBV28 to TRBJ2-3; 8 bases are shared with TRBD1. The germline V gene encodes CDR1 MDHEN and CDR2 SYDVKM. CDR3 length equals 15 residues. The chain's CDR3 is CARSSGGAGTDTQYF. In DNA, the CDR3 is TGTGCCCGCAGTTCAGGGGGCGCCGGCACAGATACGCAGTATTTT.

With respect to this clonotype: Germline is not matched at one junction end, which may reflect a read error. The chain is built from TRBV11-2 and TRBJ2-3; 8 positions match TRBD2. Germline CDR1 reads SGHAT; CDR2 reads FQNNGV. The CDR3 is 13 residues long. The CDR3 protein is CASSFYQAGETHF. CDR3 coding DNA: TGTGCCAGCAGCTTCTACCAAGCGGGAGAGACTCACTTT. The whole variable domain, remainder taken from reference TRBV11-2 and TRBJ2-3, is EAGVAQSPRYKIIEKRQSVAFWCNPISGHATLYWYQQILGQGPKLLIQFQNNGVVDDSQLPKDRFSAERLKGVDSTLKIQPAKLEDSAVYLCASSFYQAGETHFGPGTRLTVL.

Comment on this clonotype: Germline and junction disagree at one end, which may indicate a read error. The V and J genes are TRBV29-1 and TRBJ2-5; 7 bases fit TRBD1. Germline lookup yields CDR1 SQVTM and CDR2 ANQGSEA. This CDR3 region has 13 residues. The CDR3 reads CGARGQVGETHYF. Written as DNA, the CDR3 is TGCGGCGCCCGTGGACAGGTCGGGGAGACCCATTACTTC.

A remark on this clonotype: The junction departs from the called germline gene at one end, perhaps through a read error. The gene calls are TRBV11-3 and TRBJ2-3; D possibly matches TRBD1 or TRBD2 (5 bases each). The germline CDR1 and CDR2 sequences are SGHNT and YENEEA. The CDR3 consists of 15 residues. The CDR3 here is CANRRGDGKTDTRYF. CDR3 DNA sequence: TGTGCCAACAGGCGAGGGGATGGGAAAACAGATACGCGGTATTTT.

Details on this clonotype: This may stem from a read error, because a much larger clone lies one nucleotide away. The chain carries TRBV29-1 and TRBJ2-3, with D perhaps matching TRBD2 (6 bases). This CDR3 region has 13 residues. The germline gives CDR1 SQVTM, CDR2 ANQGSEA. The V and J ends lost 7 bases and 2 bases respectively, with 13 bases between them. CDR3: CSALTGATDTQYF. The CDR3 bases are TGCAGCGCCTTAACGGGAGCCACAGATACGCAGTATTTT.

The sample holds many counts of this clonotype. The rearrangement links TRBV12-3 or TRBV12-4 to TRBJ1-2; 8 positions match TRBD1. This CDR3 region has 14 residues. Trimming took 3 bases from V and 4 from J; bases not matched to a gene: 4. Here the CDR3 DNA reads TGTGCCAGCAGTTTCGACAGGGGTGCCTATGGCTACACCTTC. Amino acid sequence: CASSFDRGAYGYTF.

The V gene is TRBV14, the J gene TRBJ1-5; TRBD1 agrees at 9 bases. The germline CDR1 and CDR2 sequences are SGHDN and FVKESK. The CDR3 loop spans 17 amino acids. The J segment lost 11 bases and the V segment lost 2 bases, leaving 16 bases of the junction unmatched. The CDR3 here is CASSQPRGTGPKEAQHF. The CDR3 nucleotides are TGTGCCAGCAGCCAACCCCGCGGGACAGGGCCGAAGGAGGCCCAGCATTTT. Based on the CDR3 plus reference TRBV14 and TRBJ1-5, the full variable domain is EAGVTQFPSHSVIEKGQTVTLRCDPISGHDNLYWYRRVMGKEIKFLLHFVKESKQDESGMPNNRFLAERTGGTYSTLKVQPAELEDSGVYFCASSQPRGTGPKEAQHFGDGTRLSIL.

The chain joins TRBV11-2 to TRBJ2-7; TRBD1 is a possible D gene (6 bases). The V gene lost 10 bases and the J gene lost 4 bases, with 20 bases spanning the gap. This CDR3 spans 14 amino acids. Germline V gives CDR1 SGHAT, CDR2 FQNNGV. The CDR3 loop is CANSLSRGMYEQYF. CDR3 nucleotides: TGTGCCAATAGCTTGTCCAGGGGAATGTACGAGCAGTACTTC.

There are a few counts of this clonotype. CDR3 protein: CASRPSGTYNEQFF. The CDR3 DNA sequence: TGTGCCAGCAGACCCAGTGGGACCTACAATGAGCAGTTCTTC. This chain joins TRBV28 and TRBJ2-1; unclear D gene. This CDR3 comprises 14 residues. V lost 6 bases and J lost 2, with 11 bases in between. Looked up from germline, CDR1 is MDHEN and CDR2 is SYDVKM.

To note about this clonotype: A read error is likely, as this CDR3 ends without the conserved phenylalanine or tryptophan. This sequence joins TRBV10-1 and TRBJ2-7, with a tentative D call TRBD2 (5 bases). This CDR3 is built from 12 residues. Germline values: CDR1 WNHNN, CDR2 SYGVQD (reference sequence). The CDR3 DNA is TGTGCCAGCAGTGGGAGCTCCTACGAGCAGTACTTG. Protein sequence: CASSGSSYEQYL.

This clonotype was observed a handful of times. This rearrangement joins TRBV2 to TRBJ1-5; no reliable D call. Germline CDR1 reads SNHLY; CDR2 reads FYNNEI. The germline V and J ends were trimmed by 6 bases and 4 bases, with 10 bases remaining between them. The CDR3 extends over 13 amino acids. The CDR3 here is CASRAASNQPQHF. CDR3 in DNA: TGTGCCAGCAGGGCAGCCTCTAATCAGCCCCAGCATTTT.

Note on this clonotype: This may arise from a read error, as a much more abundant clone is one base away. The rearrangement uses TRBV6-6 and TRBJ1-1; 10 positions agree with TRBD1. Germline V gene lookup returns CDR1 MNHNY and CDR2 SVGAGI (reference sequence). The CDR3 covers 18 residues. The CDR3, as DNA: TGTGCCAGCAGTTACCAAGTTGGGACAGGGGTTTGGGACACTGAAGCTTCCTTT. It encodes CASSYQVGTGVWDTEASF.

Comment on this clonotype: Mismatch with germline at one junction end may stem from a read error. J is TRBJ2-2 and V is TRBV11-1; tentatively, D is TRBD2 (5 bases). The germline gives CDR1 SGHAT, CDR2 FQDESV (reference sequence). CDR3 length: 14 residues. For the CDR3, the DNA is TGTGTCAGCAGACCGAGCCTTGATACCGGGGAACTGTTTTTT. It specifies CVSRPSLDTGELFF.

The rearrangement links TRBV15 to TRBJ1-1; D not resolved. Germline V gene data show CDR1 as LNHNV and CDR2 as YYDKDF (reference sequence). Trimming took off 0 bases at V and 2 bases at J, with 4 bases between the two ends. CDR3 length: 13 amino acids. In nucleotides, the CDR3 is TGTGCCACCAGCAGAGATGTAAACACTGAAGCTTTCTTT. Its protein is CATSRDVNTEAFF.

Worth noting for this clonotype: This clone may be a read error of a much larger clone one base away. The chain employs TRBV5-4 and TRBJ1-2; weak D call: TRBD1 (5 bases). The CDR3 runs to 14 residues. The germline V gene has CDR1 SGHNT and CDR2 YYREEE (reference sequence). V was shortened by 5 bases and J by 8 bases, with 19 bases between the two germline ends. CDR3 sequence reads: CASRSPTAGRGYTF. The CDR3, as DNA: TGTGCCAGCAGGTCTCCAACGGCAGGGCGCGGCTACACCTTC.

The chain has TRBV11-2 and TRBJ2-5; perhaps TRBD1 as D (5 bases). The germline V gene has CDR1 SGHAT and CDR2 FQNNGV. Trimming took off 9 bases at V and 5 bases at J, with 19 bases between the two ends. The CDR3 has 14 amino acids. The CDR3 sequence is CARKETMAGETQYF. CDR3 DNA sequence: TGTGCCAGGAAGGAAACCATGGCAGGGGAGACCCAGTACTTC.

On this clonotype itself: As the CDR3 is not closed by the conserved phenylalanine or tryptophan, this likely results from a read error. The chain combines TRBV29-1 with TRBJ1-2; unclear D gene. This CDR3 has 15 amino acids. Trimming left V 5 bases short and J 4 bases short, with 20 bases between. CDR1 is SQVTM and CDR2 is ANQGSEA in the germline V gene. In DNA, the CDR3 is TGCAGCGTTCAAGGCTCGGGAGGGTTGGGCTATGGCTACACCTTA. Its protein product is CSVQGSGGLGYGYTL.

V is TRBV11-2 and J is TRBJ2-1; 8 nucleotides match TRBD2. The CDR3 is 14 amino acids. Germline trimming cut 5 bases from V and 12 bases from J; bases unmatched to any gene: 12. Germline V gene data show CDR1 as SGHAT and CDR2 as FQNNGV. The CDR3 here is CASSPPGVAGMQFF. The CDR3, as DNA: TGTGCCAGCAGCCCCCCTGGGGTAGCGGGGATGCAGTTCTTC.

This clonotype was counted many times. This rearrangement joins TRBV10-3 to TRBJ2-1; D not resolved. Trimming removed 3 bases at V and 3 bases at J, with 15 bases between. CDR1 and CDR2 (germline): ENHRY, SYGVKD. The CDR3 has 16 residues. The CDR3 DNA is TGTGCCATCAGTGACCCTTTGGCGCCTGACTACAATGAGCAGTTCTTC. Amino acid sequence: CAISDPLAPDYNEQFF.

The table lists this clonotype with a few counts. The V gene is TRBV7-3, the J gene TRBJ2-3, with TRBD1 matching over 9 bases. The CDR3 totals 15 residues. The V and J ends lost 5 bases and 3 bases, in that order; junction bases with no gene match: 6. The V gene's germline CDR1 is SGHTA and CDR2 FQGTGA. CDR3 sequence reads: CASSPTGTGTDTQYF. The CDR3 nucleotides are TGTGCCAGCAGCCCTACCGGGACAGGGACAGATACGCAGTATTTT.